This T cell receptor (beta chain) was profiled in a study of radiotherapy plus CTLA-4 blockade in lung cancer. The CDR3 runs to 13 residues. The V and J ends lost 6 bases and 6 bases, in that order; junction bases with no gene match: 5. Germline CDR1 and CDR2: MDHEN and SYDVKM. Produced via immunoSEQ multiplex PCR; TCRdb's table is partial and in-frame only. The sample carries 52,000 or so clones, 70% to 85% recorded once. The sequence came from a human donor with non-small cell lung cancer whose response to radiotherapy plus ipilimumab could not be evaluated. The chain uses TRBV28 and TRBJ1-5; TRBD1 matches at 7 bases. The sample consisted of peripheral blood, taken from a patient treated with radiotherapy plus ipilimumab. The DNA for the CDR3 is TGTGCCAGCAGAGGGGGCGCAGGTCAGCCCCAGCATTTT. Amino acids: CASRGGAGQPQHF.